Presented here are 13 T cell receptor beta chains from one specimen sequenced in a study of blood T cell repertoires in COVID-19. Some clones are missing from TCRdb's copy, which holds only in-frame ones; the method was immunoSEQ multiplex PCR. The table includes about 140,000 clones, approximately 90% detected once. The material sequenced was peripheral blood. These receptor sequences come from a human donor in a cohort sampled during active COVID-19.

The chain carries TRBV27 and TRBJ2-2; D perhaps matches TRBD1 (6 bases). Germline V lookup: CDR1 MNHEY, CDR2 SMNVEV (reference sequence). The germline V and J ends were trimmed by 5 bases and 9 bases, with 10 bases remaining between them. The CDR3 has 12 residues. CDR3 coding DNA: TGTGCCAGCAGTCGAGGACAGAGGGAGCTGTTTTTT. This codes for CASSRGQRELFF.

The chain uses TRBV10-3 and TRBJ2-7, with TRBD1 identical over 7 bases. The CDR3 is 16 residues long. CDR1 is ENHRY and CDR2 is SYGVKD in the germline V gene. V shed 4 bases, J shed 3 bases, and the junction held 12 bases outside the gene matches. The CDR3: CAISALTGTEGYEQYF. CDR3 in DNA: TGTGCCATCAGTGCCCTGACCGGGACAGAGGGCTACGAGCAGTACTTC.

The chain links TRBV4-1 to TRBJ2-7; TRBD1 agrees at 9 bases. The CDR3 runs 17 residues. CDR1 is MGHRA and CDR2 is YSYEKL in the germline V gene. The junction had 10 bases not matched to a gene; V was cut back by 0 bases and J by 4 bases. This CDR3 is CASSQDPGTGLKYEQYF. The CDR3, as DNA: TGCGCCAGCAGCCAAGACCCCGGGACAGGGTTGAAGTACGAGCAGTACTTC.

V usage is TRBV7-9 and J usage is TRBJ2-7; TRBD1 might be the D (6 bases). V gave up 4 bases and J gave up 3 bases, with 10 bases separating them. The CDR3 consists of 13 residues. The germline gives CDR1 SEHNR, CDR2 FQNEAQ (reference sequence). The CDR3 reads CASSSPDSYEQYF. CDR3 sequence (DNA): TGTGCCAGCAGCTCCCCGGACAGCTACGAGCAGTACTTC.

V gene TRBV30 combines with J gene TRBJ2-5; TRBD1 is a possible D gene (6 bases). The CDR3 contains 16 residues. Germline CDR1 is GTSNPN and CDR2 is SVGIG (reference sequence). Trimming cost V 4 bases and J 7 bases, with 25 bases left between them. CDR3 amino acids: CAWKAPGHSFTGTQYF. The CDR3 DNA is TGTGCCTGGAAAGCACCGGGACATTCCTTCACCGGGACCCAGTACTTC.

In its sample, this clone was seen a few times. The chain employs TRBV12-2 and TRBJ1-3; the D call of TRBD1 is as the table states it, not checked on the DNA. TRBV12-2 is a documented pseudogene. There are 12 residues in the CDR3. The CDR3 is CAIHRAGNTIYF. The DNA for the CDR3 is TGTGCAATCCACAGGGCTGGAAACACCATATATTTT.

This rearrangement joins TRBV7-3 to TRBJ2-1; the D gene is possibly TRBD2 (6 bases). The CDR3 consists of 15 residues. Trimming cost V 5 bases and J 2 bases, with 13 bases left between them. Germline V lookup: CDR1 SGHTA, CDR2 FQGTGA. CDR3 bases: TGTGCCAGCAGCCGCGGGACTTCCGCCTACAATGAGCAGTTCTTC. Amino acids: CASSRGTSAYNEQFF. The full variable domain, completed using reference TRBV7-3 and TRBJ2-1, is GAGVSQTPSNKVTEKGKYVELRCDPISGHTALYWYRQSLGQGPEFLIYFQGTGAADDSGLPNDRFFAVRPEGSVSTLKIQRTERGDSAVYLCASSRGTSAYNEQFFGPGTRLTVL.

The chain is built from TRBV5-1 and TRBJ2-3, with TRBD2 identical over 7 bases. CDR1 SGHRS and CDR2 YFSETQ come from the germline V gene. V gave up 0 bases and J gave up 4 bases; unmatched junction bases: 11. This CDR3 contains 17 residues. The CDR3, as DNA: TGCGCCAGCAGCTTGGGATCGCGGGGGAGTTTCGCAGATACGCAGTATTTT. It codes for CASSLGSRGSFADTQYF.

The rearrangement joins TRBV5-1 to TRBJ2-3; D perhaps matches TRBD1 (6 bases). The CDR3 extends over 14 amino acids. The ends were cut back, 3 bases at V and 3 bases at J, with 11 bases in the middle. Germline CDR1 SGHRS, CDR2 YFSETQ. The CDR3: CASSSGHRTDTQYF. The CDR3 bases are TGCGCCAGCAGCTCGGGACATAGGACAGATACGCAGTATTTT.

The rearrangement links TRBV27 to TRBJ1-4; D is unresolved. V was trimmed by 3 bases and J by 8 bases, leaving 19 bases between them. The CDR3 spans 16 residues. Germline CDR1 reads MNHEY; CDR2 reads SMNVEV (reference sequence). CDR3 sequence (DNA): TGTGCCAGCAGTTTTACACCGGGTGCCACGGGGGAAAAACTGTTTTTT. Translated, it gives CASSFTPGATGEKLFF.

This chain uses TRBV12-3 or TRBV12-4 with TRBJ2-1; D remains ambiguous. The CDR3 extends over 13 amino acids. V was shortened by 1 base and J by 3 bases, with 4 bases between the two germline ends. CDR3 coding DNA: TGTGCCAGCAGTTTAGTCCGCTACAATGAGCAGTTCTTC. Translating it yields CASSLVRYNEQFF.

This clone appeared a single time. V and J are TRBV6-6 and TRBJ2-3; no firm D call. Germline V gene lookup returns CDR1 MNHNY and CDR2 SVGAGI (reference sequence). The V end was cut by 6 bases, the J end by 5 bases, with 6 bases between. The CDR3 runs 11 residues. CDR3 amino acids: CASSLIDTQYF. The CDR3 DNA reads as TGTGCCAGCAGCCTTATAGATACGCAGTATTTT.

CDR3 amino acids: CASSPETEAYEQYF. For the CDR3, the DNA is TGTGCCAGCAGCCCCGAGACAGAGGCCTACGAGCAGTACTTC. This chain links TRBV3-1 (or the pseudogene TRBV3-2) with TRBJ2-7; TRBD1 might be the D (5 bases). The ends were cut back, 4 bases at V and 2 bases at J, with 12 bases in the middle. The length of the CDR3 is 14 residues. Looked up from germline, CDR1 is LGHDT and CDR2 is YNNKEL (reference sequence).